What follows describes a single T cell receptor beta chain. Its antigen is as yet unknown. The table came from immunoSEQ multiplex PCR; TCRdb's copy has only in-frame clones and leaves some out. The table lists approximately 500 clones, about 88% of them singletons. The data originate from a study of T cells and Merkel cell carcinoma outcomes. Study-wide results and caveats: In Merkel cell carcinoma, repertoire and T-cell density reportedly predicted outcomes.

From germline, CDR1 is SGHAT and CDR2 FQDESV (reference sequence). The length of the CDR3 is 11 residues. The V gene lost 4 bases and the J gene lost 2 bases, with 3 bases spanning the gap. The gene calls are TRBV11-1 and TRBJ2-7; no clear D. The sequencing input was tumor tissue from Merkel cell carcinoma. This TCR derives from a human donor with Merkel cell carcinoma. The CDR3 region has the DNA TGTGCCAGCAGCTACGCCTACGAGCAGTACTTC. Encoded protein: CASSYAYEQYF.